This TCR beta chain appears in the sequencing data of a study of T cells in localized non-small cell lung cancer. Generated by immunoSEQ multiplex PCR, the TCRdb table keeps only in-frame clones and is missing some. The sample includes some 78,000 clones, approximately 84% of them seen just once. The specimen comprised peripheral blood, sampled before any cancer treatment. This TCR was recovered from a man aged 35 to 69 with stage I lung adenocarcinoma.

CDR3 amino acids: CASRPSSGRYNEQFF. The CDR3 DNA is TGTGCCAGCAGACCCTCTAGCGGGAGGTACAATGAGCAGTTCTTC. The chain links TRBV5-4 to TRBJ2-1; 11 bases are a match to TRBD2. The CDR3 totals 15 residues. The trim removed 5 bases at V and 4 bases at J, leaving 5 bases unmatched. Germline CDR1 is SGHNT and CDR2 is YYREEE (reference sequence). Filled out from reference TRBV5-4 and TRBJ2-1, the complete variable domain reads ETGVTQSPTHLIKTRGQQVTLRCSSQSGHNTVSWYQQALGQGPQFIFQYYREEENGRGNFPPRFSGLQFPNYSSELNVNALELDDSALYLCASRPSSGRYNEQFFGPGTRLTVL.